This TCR beta chain was sequenced in a study of beta chain features in type 1 diabetes. The entirety of the isolated RNA underwent reverse transcription, so expressed TCRB transcripts were sequenced. Sequencing used immunoSEQ multiplex PCR; TCRdb keeps in-frame clones, though not all of them. The table has 250,000 to 350,000 clones, around 13% seen once; the top ten hold approximately 7%. Germline assignment: CDR1 SGDLS and CDR2 YYNGEE. The CDR3 runs 17 residues. Trimming removed 4 bases at V and 2 bases at J, with 16 bases between. The chain employs TRBV9 and TRBJ2-6; possibly TRBD2 for D (7 bases). This clonotype originated in a man in his thirties or forties in good health. Sequencing was performed on central memory CD4+ T cells from blood. The CDR3 protein is CASSPLGGPAGANVLTF. CDR3 DNA sequence: TGTGCCAGCAGCCCCCTCGGGGGGCCGGCTGGGGCCAACGTCCTGACTTTC.